These 17 T cell receptor beta chains came from one sample sequenced in a study of blood T cell repertoires in COVID-19. Sequencing used immunoSEQ multiplex PCR; TCRdb keeps in-frame clones, though not all of them. The sample has about 400,000 clones; roughly 86% are singletons. Material: PBMCs or T cells enriched from blood (not recorded which). The receptor set was obtained from a woman younger than 45 who had recovered from COVID-19.

The V gene is TRBV11-2, the J gene TRBJ2-3; 7 bases line up with TRBD2. V was pared by 7 bases and J by 2 bases, with 12 bases of the junction left unmatched. CDR3 size: 16 residues. Looked up from germline, CDR1 is SGHAT and CDR2 is FQNNGV. The CDR3 coding sequence is TGTGCCAGCACATCCACGTGGGACTATCCCACAGATACGCAGTATTTT. Protein sequence: CASTSTWDYPTDTQYF. The full variable domain, its missing parts supplied by reference TRBV11-2 and TRBJ2-3, is EAGVAQSPRYKIIEKRQSVAFWCNPISGHATLYWYQQILGQGPKLLIQFQNNGVVDDSQLPKDRFSAERLKGVDSTLKIQPAKLEDSAVYLCASTSTWDYPTDTQYFGPGTRLTVL.

This clone has a single count. The V and J genes are TRBV27 and TRBJ1-6; 8 bases map to TRBD1. The CDR3 has 15 amino acids. Germline CDR1 MNHEY, CDR2 SMNVEV (reference sequence). J was trimmed by 10 bases and V by 1 base; bases with no gene match: 6. The CDR3 nucleotides read TGTGCCAGCAGTTTATTCAGCAGGGGGCCCTCACCCCTCCACTTT. Protein product: CASSLFSRGPSPLHF.

V and J are TRBV6-4 and TRBJ1-5, with D possibly matching TRBD1 (6 bases). Germline values: CDR1 MRHNA, CDR2 SNTAGT. V was pared by 6 bases and J by 2 bases, with 14 bases between. CDR3 length: 15 residues. CDR3 sequence reads: CASRRTELGNQPQHF. The CDR3 DNA follows: TGTGCCAGCAGAAGGACAGAACTGGGCAATCAGCCCCAGCATTTT.

The CDR3 spells CALQGEGQETQYF. DNA of the CDR3: TGTGCCCTACAGGGAGAGGGCCAAGAGACCCAGTACTTC. The rearrangement uses TRBV2 and TRBJ2-5, with TRBD1 as a possible D gene (6 bases). CDR3 length: 13 amino acids. V was clipped by 11 bases and J by 1 base, with 14 bases between them. Per the germline V gene, CDR1 is SNHLY and CDR2 is FYNNEI.

The chain has TRBV5-1 and TRBJ2-7; 7 bases agree with TRBD1. Per germline, CDR1 SGHRS and CDR2 YFSETQ. The ends lost 1 base at V and 5 bases at J; junction bases unmatched: 6. The CDR3 sequence is 14 residues long. CDR3 loop: CASSLSGTAHEQYF. CDR3 bases: TGCGCCAGCAGCTTGTCCGGGACAGCCCACGAGCAGTACTTC.

The chain recombines TRBV24-1 with TRBJ2-2; tentative D call: TRBD2 (6 bases). This CDR3 comprises 15 residues. In germline, CDR1 is KGHDR, CDR2 SFDVKD. The V and J ends lost 3 bases and 4 bases respectively, with 11 bases between them. The CDR3 loop reads CATSDASAGTGELFF. The CDR3 bases are TGTGCCACCAGTGATGCCTCAGCGGGCACCGGGGAGCTGTTTTTT.

This clone has just one count. The V call is TRBV7-2, the J call TRBJ2-7; 8 bases map to TRBD2. CDR1 and CDR2 (germline): SGHTA, FQGNSA. The V segment lost 4 bases and the J segment 4 bases; nucleotides outside the gene matches: 6. This CDR3 has 14 residues. The CDR3 DNA is TGTGCCAGCAGCTCAATAGCGGGGAGATACGAGCAGTACTTC. Amino acid sequence: CASSSIAGRYEQYF.

The rearrangement joins TRBV29-1 to TRBJ1-1, with 9 bases identical to TRBD1. V shed 7 bases and J 1 base; nucleotides not matched to a gene: 4. Germline lookup yields CDR1 SQVTM and CDR2 ANQGSEA. The CDR3 covers 13 residues. The CDR3 coding sequence is TGCAGCGCCCCGGGACAGGGGAACACTGAAGCTTTCTTT. Translating gives CSAPGQGNTEAFF. Combining the CDR3 with reference TRBV29-1 and TRBJ1-1 gives the whole variable domain SAVISQKPSRDICQRGTSLTIQCQVDSQVTMMFWYRQQPGQSLTLIATANQGSEATYESGFVIDKFPISRPNLTFSTLTVSNMSPEDSSIYLCSAPGQGNTEAFFGQGTRLTVV.

This rearrangement joins TRBV3-1 (or the pseudogene TRBV3-2) to TRBJ1-1, with a weak D call TRBD1 (6 bases). The CDR3 is made up of 15 amino acids. CDR1 and CDR2 (germline): LGHDT, YNNKEL (reference sequence). V was clipped by 3 bases and J by 0 bases, with 11 bases between them. The CDR3 DNA sequence: TGTGCCAGCAGCCAGGGAAACAGGGTGAACACTGAAGCTTTCTTT. Translation: CASSQGNRVNTEAFF.

CDR3 protein: CASSEGRIYGYTF. CDR3 nucleotide sequence: TGTGCCAGCAGTGAAGGCAGGATTTATGGCTACACCTTC. The V and J genes are TRBV6-1 and TRBJ1-2; D unresolved. The CDR3 totals 13 residues. CDR1 is MNHNS and CDR2 is SASEGT in the germline V gene. V was cut by 1 base and J by 5 bases, with 8 bases left in between.

This chain connects TRBV10-1 to TRBJ1-2; the match to TRBD1 covers 9 bases. Per germline, CDR1 WNHNN and CDR2 SYGVQD (reference sequence). The CDR3 length is 15 residues. Losses at the gene ends were 2 bases for V and 8 bases for J; bases not matched to a gene: 9. The CDR3 loop reads CASSETRTGVGGYTF. Here the CDR3 DNA reads TGCGCCAGCAGTGAGACCCGGACAGGGGTCGGGGGCTACACCTTC.

The gene calls are TRBV19 and TRBJ1-2, with TRBD1 matching 10 bases. Trimming cost V 9 bases and J 1 base; bases outside gene matches: 14. This CDR3 contains 17 residues. Germline lookup yields CDR1 LNHDA and CDR2 SQIVND (reference sequence). As DNA, the CDR3 is TGTGCCAGCAATACCGGGACAGGGGTCGCTATTAACTATGGCTACACCTTC. Translating gives CASNTGTGVAINYGYTF.

The chain employs TRBV5-1 and TRBJ2-7; maybe TRBD1 (6 bases). The CDR3 totals 15 residues. Trimming took 0 bases from V and 4 from J, leaving 14 bases between them. From germline, CDR1 is SGHRS and CDR2 YFSETQ. The CDR3: CASSLGPTGFYEQYF. In DNA form, the CDR3 reads TGCGCCAGCAGCTTGGGTCCTACAGGGTTTTACGAGCAGTACTTC. Supplemented by reference TRBV5-1 and TRBJ2-7, the full variable domain reads KAGVTQTPRYLIKTRGQQVTLSCSPISGHRSVSWYQQTPGQGLQFLFEYFSETQRNKGNFPGRFSGRQFSNSRSEMNVSTLELGDSALYLCASSLGPTGFYEQYFGPGTRLTVT.

The rearrangement links TRBV6-5 to TRBJ1-5; weak D call: TRBD1 (6 bases). The germline V gene has CDR1 MNHEY and CDR2 SVGAGI. The ends were cut back, 5 bases at V and 5 bases at J, with 16 bases in the middle. This CDR3 has 15 amino acids. CDR3 sequence: CASSLTGRNHQPQHF. For the CDR3, the DNA is TGTGCCAGCAGTCTGACAGGAAGGAATCATCAGCCCCAGCATTTT.

This chain uses TRBV24-1 with TRBJ2-1; D gene uncertain. This CDR3 has 13 residues. V lost 0 bases and J lost 7, with 6 bases in between. Per germline, CDR1 KGHDR and CDR2 SFDVKD. The chain's CDR3 is CATSDLRRNEQFF. CDR3 coding DNA: TGTGCCACCAGTGATTTGCGTCGGAATGAGCAGTTCTTC.

The sample holds one count of this clone. The chain links TRBV27 to TRBJ2-1; D might be TRBD2 (5 bases). This CDR3 spans 17 amino acids. V shed 2 bases and J shed 4 bases, with 18 bases lying between them. The germline gives CDR1 MNHEY, CDR2 SMNVEV (reference sequence). This CDR3 is CASSLKRSGRGYNEQFF. The CDR3 nucleotides read TGTGCCAGCAGTTTAAAAAGGAGCGGACGAGGGTACAATGAGCAGTTCTTC.

This chain uses TRBV7-8 with TRBJ2-7; D remains ambiguous. This CDR3 is 13 amino acids long. Germline V lookup: CDR1 SGHVS, CDR2 FQNEAQ. Trimming removed 3 bases from V and 0 bases from J, with 6 bases in between. The CDR3 sequence: CASSLAVSYEQYF. CDR3 in DNA: TGTGCCAGCAGCTTGGCAGTCTCCTACGAGCAGTACTTC.